The text below deals with one T cell receptor beta chain. Antigen unknown. This specimen comes from a study of early T cells in non-severe SARS-CoV-2 infection. Study-wide results and limits: Anti-spike CD8 specificities were favored by VDJdb matching, whose results missed private and CD4 specificities.

Trimming cost V 1 base and J 2 bases, with 9 bases left between them. The CDR3 spans 15 residues. From germline, CDR1 is SGHTA and CDR2 FQGNSA. TCRdb re-derived calls from the 5' RACE reads in MiXCR, one entry per CDR3 protein. Among about 58,000 distinct CDR3 sequences listed, approximately 12% were seen once. The genes are TRBV7-2 and TRBJ1-5; D possibly corresponds to TRBD1 (6 bases). Sequenced sample: whole blood. This TCR derives from an adult who was a healthcare worker with PCR-confirmed SARS-CoV-2 infection or an uninfected control (not recorded which). The CDR3, as DNA: TGTGCCAGCAGCTTAGGGGGGGGCGGCAATCAGCCCCAGCATTTT. This translates into CASSLGGGGNQPQHF.